One and the same sample provided the 22 T cell receptor beta chains below, sequenced in a study of cytomegalovirus exposure and HLA in healthy donors (dated by TCRdb to 2016 to 2017). The library was obtained by the immunoSEQ multiplex PCR assay. A mixture of 60 forward primers for TCR Vbeta segments and 13 reverse primers for TCR Jbeta segments was used in the multiplex PCR. The clones in this table, taken by TCRdb from immuneACCESS, are in-frame only. Not every clone is retained; where verified, under half of the shortfall comes from an unresolved V gene, and the cause of the rest is unknown. The sample table holds roughly 130,000 clones, of which roughly 80% were seen once. The ten largest clones represent around 1% of the sample. The sample taken for sequencing was PBMCs. These receptor sequences come from a man in his late teens or twenties in good health and CMV-seronegative.

The chain joins TRBV4-3 to TRBJ1-1; the match to TRBD1 covers 10 bases. J was trimmed by 9 bases and V by 1 base; bases with no gene match: 5. CDR1 is LGHNA and CDR2 is YSLEER in the germline V gene. This CDR3 comprises 14 residues. CDR3: CASSQVGQGEKAFF. The CDR3 DNA is TGCGCCAGCAGCCAAGTAGGACAGGGGGAGAAAGCTTTCTTT.

This chain connects TRBV7-9 to TRBJ1-1, with unresolved D. The CDR3 is made up of 14 amino acids. Trimming took 3 bases from V and 3 from J, leaving 11 bases between them. In germline, CDR1 is SEHNR, CDR2 FQNEAQ (reference sequence). The CDR3 protein is CASSFVLPDTEAFF. The CDR3 DNA reads TGTGCCAGCAGCTTTGTGCTACCGGACACTGAAGCTTTCTTT. The full variable domain, rest sourced from reference TRBV7-9 and TRBJ1-1, is DTGVSQNPRHKITKRGQNVTFRCDPISEHNRLYWYRQTLGQGPEFLTYFQNEAQLEKSRLLSDRFSAERPKGSFSTLEIQRTEQGDSAMYLCASSFVLPDTEAFFGQGTRLTVV.

This rearrangement joins TRBV4-1 to TRBJ2-5; maybe TRBD2 (6 bases). Germline-derived CDR1 and CDR2 are MGHRA and YSYEKL. V was clipped by 4 bases and J by 5 bases, with 14 bases between them. CDR3 length: 14 amino acids. The CDR3: CASSPGGERETQYF. The CDR3 region has the DNA TGCGCCAGCAGCCCTGGCGGGGAAAGGGAGACCCAGTACTTC.

The V gene is TRBV27, the J gene TRBJ2-7, with D perhaps matching TRBD2 (6 bases). CDR3 length: 13 amino acids. Germline V gives CDR1 MNHEY, CDR2 SMNVEV (reference sequence). The V and J ends lost 5 bases and 7 bases respectively, with 15 bases between them. DNA of the CDR3: TGTGCCAGCAGTGACACACCGAGCGGGGAGCAGTACTTC. Encoded protein: CASSDTPSGEQYF.

The CDR3 DNA reads as TGTGCCTGGAGTGTACTCGGGGGGGGCTCAGGAAACACCATATATTTT. Protein sequence: CAWSVLGGGSGNTIYF. The chain couples TRBV30 to TRBJ1-3; D might be TRBD1 (6 bases). Per the germline V gene, CDR1 is GTSNPN and CDR2 is SVGIG (reference sequence). The CDR3 is 16 residues long. Between the trimmed V and J ends, which lost 0 bases and 4 bases, there was a span of 16 bases. The complete variable domain, with remaining parts taken from reference TRBV30 and TRBJ1-3, reads SQTIHQWPATLVQPVGSPLSLECTVEGTSNPNLYWYRQAAGRGLQLLFYSVGIGQISSEVPQNLSASRPQDRQFILSSKKLLLSDSGFYLCAWSVLGGGSGNTIYFGEGSWLTVV.

In its sample, this clone is medium-sized. V and J are TRBV2 and TRBJ1-1; maybe TRBD1 (6 bases). Trimming took 11 bases from V and 4 from J, leaving 14 bases between them. The CDR3 spans 12 residues. Germline CDR1 reads SNHLY; CDR2 reads FYNNEI. The CDR3 reads CAARSTGTEAFF. CDR3 nucleotide sequence: TGTGCCGCCCGATCGACAGGCACTGAAGCTTTCTTT.

CDR3 region: CASSVSYRGDNEKLFF. The CDR3 nucleotides read TGCGCCAGCAGCGTCTCATACAGGGGAGATAATGAAAAACTGTTTTTT. This chain connects TRBV5-1 to TRBJ1-4, with 7 bases identical to TRBD1. This CDR3 contains 16 residues. J gave up 4 bases and V 4 bases, and 10 bases lay outside the gene matches. The V gene's germline CDR1 is SGHRS and CDR2 YFSETQ. The full variable domain, completed using reference TRBV5-1 and TRBJ1-4, is KAGVTQTPRYLIKTRGQQVTLSCSPISGHRSVSWYQQTPGQGLQFLFEYFSETQRNKGNFPGRFSGRQFSNSRSEMNVSTLELGDSALYLCASSVSYRGDNEKLFFGSGTQLSVL.

The V gene is TRBV5-1, the J gene TRBJ2-7, with 10 bases matching TRBD1. J lost 5 bases, V lost 3 bases, and 2 bases had no gene match. The length of the CDR3 is 13 residues. Germline CDR1 is SGHRS and CDR2 is YFSETQ. The CDR3 sequence is CASSWDRGNEQYF. In nucleotides, the CDR3 is TGCGCCAGCAGCTGGGACAGGGGTAACGAGCAGTACTTC.

The rearrangement uses TRBV7-9 and TRBJ1-5, with 10 nucleotides matching TRBD1. The V gene end was trimmed by 6 bases and the J gene end by 2 bases; junction bases not matched to a gene: 7. Germline V gives CDR1 SEHNR, CDR2 FQNEAQ (reference sequence). This CDR3 is 16 amino acids long. The CDR3, as DNA: TGTGCCAGCAGTAAAACGGACAGGGGGGGCAATCAGCCCCAGCATTTT. Translating it yields CASSKTDRGGNQPQHF. The full variable domain, its missing parts supplied by reference TRBV7-9 and TRBJ1-5, is DTGVSQNPRHKITKRGQNVTFRCDPISEHNRLYWYRQTLGQGPEFLTYFQNEAQLEKSRLLSDRFSAERPKGSFSTLEIQRTEQGDSAMYLCASSKTDRGGNQPQHFGDGTRLSIL.

V and J are TRBV30 and TRBJ1-4; TRBD1 agrees at 9 bases. The CDR3 has 14 residues. The germline V gene has CDR1 GTSNPN and CDR2 SVGIG (reference sequence). Trimming at V came to 1 base and at J to 8 bases, leaving 5 bases not matched to a gene. The CDR3 reads CAWSATGGSEKLFF. CDR3 DNA: TGTGCCTGGAGTGCGACAGGGGGTAGCGAAAAACTGTTTTTT.

In its sample, this clone was seen a few times. The chain links TRBV4-3 to TRBJ1-1, with 8 nucleotides matching TRBD1. Germline V CDR1 and CDR2: LGHNA, YSLEER. The CDR3 extends over 14 amino acids. With 0 bases clipped from V and 12 bases from J, the junction kept 9 bases outside the gene matches. CDR3: CASSQDLSGGATFF. The CDR3 DNA sequence: TGCGCCAGCAGCCAAGATTTGTCAGGGGGCGCGACTTTCTTT.

V usage is TRBV5-5 and J usage is TRBJ2-7; 9 bases match TRBD1. Germline V CDR1 and CDR2: SGHKS, YYEKEE (reference sequence). This CDR3 is built from 14 residues. The trim removed 4 bases at V and 5 bases at J, leaving 7 bases unmatched. The CDR3 nucleotides are TGTGCCAGCAGCCCCGACAGGGGGTCAGACGAGCAGTACTTC. It translates to CASSPDRGSDEQYF.

The V and J genes are TRBV27 and TRBJ2-4, with D tentatively TRBD1 (6 bases). Trimming stripped 6 bases from V and 0 bases from J, with 15 bases between. This CDR3 region has 16 residues. Germline V gene lookup returns CDR1 MNHEY and CDR2 SMNVEV (reference sequence). CDR3 amino acids: CASSLRTALAKNIQYF. The CDR3 DNA reads TGTGCCAGCAGCTTAAGGACAGCTCTAGCCAAAAACATTCAGTACTTC.

The chain has TRBV10-3 and TRBJ1-4, with 9 bases lining up with TRBD1. With V trimmed by 0 bases and J by 8 bases, 7 bases remained unmatched. Per the germline V gene, CDR1 is ENHRY and CDR2 is SYGVKD. The length of the CDR3 is 16 residues. CDR3 DNA: TGTGCCATCAGTGAGTCCTCACAGGGGGCTGGAGAAAAACTGTTTTTT. It codes for CAISESSQGAGEKLFF.

CDR3 DNA sequence: TGTGCCAGCAGCTACTCCGGGACAAAAAATCAGCCCCAGCATTTT. Translated: CASSYSGTKNQPQHF. The V gene is TRBV27, the J gene TRBJ1-5, with D tentatively TRBD1 (6 bases). Germline values: CDR1 MNHEY, CDR2 SMNVEV (reference sequence). Trimming took off 6 bases at V and 4 bases at J, with 16 bases between the two ends. This CDR3 is built from 15 residues.

This chain connects TRBV5-4 to TRBJ2-1; TRBD2 might be the D (6 bases). The CDR3 is 12 amino acids. The ends were cut back, 4 bases at V and 9 bases at J, with 11 bases in the middle. Germline V CDR1 and CDR2: SGHNT, YYREEE (reference sequence). The CDR3 is CASSPEGLEQFF. CDR3 sequence (DNA): TGTGCCAGCAGCCCGGAGGGGCTTGAGCAGTTCTTC.

This chain links TRBV29-1 with TRBJ1-1; a weak D match, TRBD1 (5 bases). CDR1 is SQVTM and CDR2 is ANQGSEA in the germline V gene. The CDR3 extends over 11 amino acids. Trimming took off 8 bases at V and 0 bases at J, with 7 bases between the two ends. The CDR3 sequence is CSSGLNTEAFF. The CDR3 region has the DNA TGCAGCTCAGGGCTGAACACTGAAGCTTTCTTT.

The chain recombines TRBV6-1 with TRBJ1-5; 8 bases line up with TRBD1. Per the germline V gene, CDR1 is MNHNS and CDR2 is SASEGT. This CDR3 is built from 18 residues. The junction had 14 bases not matched to a gene; V was cut back by 2 bases and J by 5 bases. The CDR3 reads CASSEFGRGQAGDQPQHF. DNA for the CDR3: TGTGCCAGCAGTGAATTCGGCAGGGGGCAGGCGGGGGATCAGCCCCAGCATTTT.

V is TRBV7-2 and J is TRBJ1-1, with 7 bases fitting TRBD1. Per germline, CDR1 SGHTA and CDR2 FQGNSA. The CDR3 has 14 residues. V gave up 3 bases and J gave up 3 bases; unmatched junction bases: 4. The CDR3 region has the DNA TGTGCCAGCAGCTTGGACAGGACTTACACTGAAGCTTTCTTT. It encodes CASSLDRTYTEAFF.

The chain carries TRBV4-3 and TRBJ2-5; no firm D call. Germline V gene lookup returns CDR1 LGHNA and CDR2 YSLEER. This CDR3 has 15 residues. V was cut by 0 bases and J by 4 bases, with 12 bases left in between. Written as DNA, the CDR3 is TGCGCCAGCAGCCAAGATTTCTCGCGGTTAGAGACCCAGTACTTC. This translates into CASSQDFSRLETQYF.

CDR3 residues: CASSMGGRLLLNQPQHF. The CDR3 nucleotides are TGTGCCAGTAGTATGGGTGGGAGACTGTTACTCAATCAGCCCCAGCATTTT. V is TRBV19 and J is TRBJ1-5; D is undetermined. V was shortened by 3 bases and J by 3 bases, with 18 bases between the two germline ends. CDR1 is LNHDA and CDR2 is SQIVND in the germline V gene (reference sequence). The length of the CDR3 is 17 residues.

Notes on this clone: The sample contains more than one DNA sequence encoding this CDR3. This chain links TRBV18 with TRBJ2-5; D not certain. V was clipped by 2 bases and J by 5 bases, with 15 bases between them. In germline, CDR1 is KGHSH, CDR2 LQKENI. The CDR3 sequence is 15 residues long. Here the CDR3 DNA reads TGTGCCAGCTCACCATCGGGTACGCTGACGGAGACCCAGTACTTC. Its protein is CASSPSGTLTETQYF.